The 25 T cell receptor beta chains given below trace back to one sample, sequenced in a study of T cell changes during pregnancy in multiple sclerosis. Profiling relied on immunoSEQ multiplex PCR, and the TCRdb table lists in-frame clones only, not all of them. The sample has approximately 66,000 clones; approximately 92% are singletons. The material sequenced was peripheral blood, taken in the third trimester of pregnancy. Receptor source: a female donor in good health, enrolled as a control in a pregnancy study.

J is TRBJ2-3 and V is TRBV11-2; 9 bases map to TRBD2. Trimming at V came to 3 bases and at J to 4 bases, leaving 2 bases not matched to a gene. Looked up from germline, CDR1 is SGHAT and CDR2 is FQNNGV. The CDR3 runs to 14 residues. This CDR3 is CASSLAGGPDTQYF. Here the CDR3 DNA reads TGTGCCAGCAGCTTGGCGGGAGGGCCAGATACGCAGTATTTT.

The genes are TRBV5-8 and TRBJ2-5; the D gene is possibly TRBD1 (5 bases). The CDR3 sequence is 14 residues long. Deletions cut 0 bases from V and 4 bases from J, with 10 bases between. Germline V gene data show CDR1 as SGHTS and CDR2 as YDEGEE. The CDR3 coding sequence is TGTGCCAGCAGCTTGGTTTCAGGGCGAGAGACCCAGTACTTC. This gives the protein CASSLVSGRETQYF.

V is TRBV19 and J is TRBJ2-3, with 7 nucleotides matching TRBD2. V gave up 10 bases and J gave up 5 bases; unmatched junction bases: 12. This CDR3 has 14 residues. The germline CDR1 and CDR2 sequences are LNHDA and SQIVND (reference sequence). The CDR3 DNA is TGTGCCACCCGGCCGGGGGGAGGAGAAGATACGCAGTATTTT. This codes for CATRPGGGEDTQYF. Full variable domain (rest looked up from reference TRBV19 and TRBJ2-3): DGGITQSPKYLFRKEGQNVTLSCEQNLNHDAMYWYRQDPGQGLRLIYYSQIVNDFQKGDIAEGYSVSREKKESFPLTVTSAQKNPTAFYLCATRPGGGEDTQYFGPGTRLTVL.

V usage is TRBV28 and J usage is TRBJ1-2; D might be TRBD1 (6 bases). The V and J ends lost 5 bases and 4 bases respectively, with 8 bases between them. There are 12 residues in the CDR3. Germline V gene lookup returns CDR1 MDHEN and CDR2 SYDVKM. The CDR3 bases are TGTGCCAGCAGTCTAGGGGGCTATGGCTACACCTTC. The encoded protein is CASSLGGYGYTF.

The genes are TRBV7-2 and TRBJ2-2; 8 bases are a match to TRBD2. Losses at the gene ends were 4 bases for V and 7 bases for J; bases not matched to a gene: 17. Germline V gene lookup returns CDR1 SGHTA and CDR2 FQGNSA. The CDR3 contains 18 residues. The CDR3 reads CASSSRLSGGSSVGELFF. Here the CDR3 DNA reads TGTGCCAGCAGCTCCCGACTAAGCGGGGGATCATCGGTCGGGGAGCTGTTTTTT.

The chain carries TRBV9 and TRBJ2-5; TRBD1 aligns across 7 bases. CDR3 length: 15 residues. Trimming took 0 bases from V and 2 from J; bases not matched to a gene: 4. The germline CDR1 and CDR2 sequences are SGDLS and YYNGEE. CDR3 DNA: TGTGCCAGCAGCGTAGGAGGGGGACAGCAAGAGACCCAGTACTTC. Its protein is CASSVGGGQQETQYF. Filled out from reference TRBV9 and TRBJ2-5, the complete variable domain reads DSGVTQTPKHLITATGQRVTLRCSPRSGDLSVYWYQQSLDQGLQFLIQYYNGEERAKGNILERFSAQQFPDLHSELNLSSLELGDSALYFCASSVGGGQQETQYFGPGTRLLVL.

CDR3 region: CASSITGLAGGHTGELFF. The CDR3 DNA is TGTGCCAGTAGTATTACCGGTCTAGCGGGGGGGCATACCGGGGAGCTGTTTTTT. The chain is built from TRBV19 and TRBJ2-2; 12 bases are a match to TRBD2. Losses at the gene ends were 3 bases for V and 5 bases for J; bases not matched to a gene: 10. CDR3 size: 18 residues. Per the germline V gene, CDR1 is LNHDA and CDR2 is SQIVND (reference sequence).

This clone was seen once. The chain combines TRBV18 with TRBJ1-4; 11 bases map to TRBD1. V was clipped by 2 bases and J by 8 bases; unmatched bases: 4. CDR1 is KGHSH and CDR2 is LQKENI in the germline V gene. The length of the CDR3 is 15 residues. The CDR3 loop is CASSPMRTGGEKLFF. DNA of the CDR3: TGTGCCAGCTCACCAATGAGGACAGGGGGCGAAAAACTGTTTTTT. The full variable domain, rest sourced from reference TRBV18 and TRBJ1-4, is NAGVMQNPRHLVRRRGQEARLRCSPMKGHSHVYWYRQLPEEGLKFMVYLQKENIIDESGMPKERFSAEFPKEGPSILRIQQVVRGDSAAYFCASSPMRTGGEKLFFGSGTQLSVL.

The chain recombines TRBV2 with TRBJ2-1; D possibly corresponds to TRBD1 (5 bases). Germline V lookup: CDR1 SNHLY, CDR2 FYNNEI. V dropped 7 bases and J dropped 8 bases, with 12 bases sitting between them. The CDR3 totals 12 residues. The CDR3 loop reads CASTGQDDEQFF. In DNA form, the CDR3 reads TGTGCCAGCACAGGGCAGGACGATGAGCAGTTCTTC.

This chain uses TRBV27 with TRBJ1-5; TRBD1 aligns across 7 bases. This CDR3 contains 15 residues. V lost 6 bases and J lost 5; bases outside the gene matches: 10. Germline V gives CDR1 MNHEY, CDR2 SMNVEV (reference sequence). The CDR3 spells CASSPQTGTYQPQHF. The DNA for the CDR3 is TGTGCCAGCAGCCCCCAGACAGGGACTTATCAGCCCCAGCATTTT.

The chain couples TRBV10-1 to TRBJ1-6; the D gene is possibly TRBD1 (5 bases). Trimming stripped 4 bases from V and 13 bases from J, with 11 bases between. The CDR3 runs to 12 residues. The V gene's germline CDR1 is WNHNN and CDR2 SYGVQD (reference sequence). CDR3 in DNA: TGCGCCAGCAGTGTGGACACGGAGCCCCTCCACTTT. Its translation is CASSVDTEPLHF.

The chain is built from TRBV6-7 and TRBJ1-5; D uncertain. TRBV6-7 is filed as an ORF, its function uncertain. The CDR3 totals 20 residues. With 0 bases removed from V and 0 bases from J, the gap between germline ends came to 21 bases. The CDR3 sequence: CASSYSIESDIHFSNQPQHF. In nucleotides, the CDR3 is TGTGCCAGCAGTTACTCGATTGAGTCAGACATCCATTTTAGCAATCAGCCCCAGCATTTT.

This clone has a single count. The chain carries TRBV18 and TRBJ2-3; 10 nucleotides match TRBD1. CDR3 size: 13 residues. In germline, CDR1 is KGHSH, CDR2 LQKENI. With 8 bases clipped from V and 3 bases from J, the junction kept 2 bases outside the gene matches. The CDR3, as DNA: TGTGCCAGCCAGGGACAGGGGACAGATACGCAGTATTTT. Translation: CASQGQGTDTQYF.

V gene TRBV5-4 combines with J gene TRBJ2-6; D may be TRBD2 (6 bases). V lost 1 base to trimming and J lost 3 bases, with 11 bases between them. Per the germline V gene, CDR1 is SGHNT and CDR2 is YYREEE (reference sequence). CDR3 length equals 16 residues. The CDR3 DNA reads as TGTGCCAGCAGCTTGTTCGCGGGGTATGGGGCCAACGTCCTGACTTTC. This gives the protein CASSLFAGYGANVLTF. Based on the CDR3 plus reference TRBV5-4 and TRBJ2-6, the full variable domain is ETGVTQSPTHLIKTRGQQVTLRCSSQSGHNTVSWYQQALGQGPQFIFQYYREEENGRGNFPPRFSGLQFPNYSSELNVNALELDDSALYLCASSLFAGYGANVLTFGAGSRLTVL.

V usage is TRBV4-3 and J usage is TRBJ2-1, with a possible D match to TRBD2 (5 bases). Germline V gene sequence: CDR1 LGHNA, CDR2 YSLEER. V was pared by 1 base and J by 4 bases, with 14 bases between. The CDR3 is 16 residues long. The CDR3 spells CASSQGGLRLYNEQFF. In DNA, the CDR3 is TGCGCCAGCAGCCAAGGAGGACTTAGGCTATACAATGAGCAGTTCTTC.

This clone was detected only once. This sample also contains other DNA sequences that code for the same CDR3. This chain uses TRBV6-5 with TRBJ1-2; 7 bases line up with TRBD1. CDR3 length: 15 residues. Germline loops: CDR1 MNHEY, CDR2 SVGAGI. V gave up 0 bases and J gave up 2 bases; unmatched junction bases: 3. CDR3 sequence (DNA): TGTGCCAGCAGTTACTCGGACAGGATGAACTATGGCTACACCTTC. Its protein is CASSYSDRMNYGYTF.

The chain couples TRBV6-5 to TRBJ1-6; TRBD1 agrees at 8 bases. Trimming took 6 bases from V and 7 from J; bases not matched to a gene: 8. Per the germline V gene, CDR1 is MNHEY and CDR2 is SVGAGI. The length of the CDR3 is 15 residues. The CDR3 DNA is TGTGCCAGCAGCAAGACGGGACAGGAAAATTCACCCCTCCACTTT. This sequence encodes CASSKTGQENSPLHF.

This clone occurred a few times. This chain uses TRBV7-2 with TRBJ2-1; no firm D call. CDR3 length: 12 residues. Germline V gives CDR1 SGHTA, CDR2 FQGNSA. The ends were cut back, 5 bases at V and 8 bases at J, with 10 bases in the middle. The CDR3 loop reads CASSPGGYEQFF. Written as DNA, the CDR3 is TGTGCCAGCAGCCCCGGCGGCTATGAGCAGTTCTTC.

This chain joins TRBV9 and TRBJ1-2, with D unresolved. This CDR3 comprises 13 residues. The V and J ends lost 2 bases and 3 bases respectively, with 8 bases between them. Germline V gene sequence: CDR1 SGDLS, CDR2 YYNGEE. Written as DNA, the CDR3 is TGTGCCAGCAGCGTTTTCCCAGACTATGGCTACACCTTC. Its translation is CASSVFPDYGYTF. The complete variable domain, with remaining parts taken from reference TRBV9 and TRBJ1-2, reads DSGVTQTPKHLITATGQRVTLRCSPRSGDLSVYWYQQSLDQGLQFLIQYYNGEERAKGNILERFSAQQFPDLHSELNLSSLELGDSALYFCASSVFPDYGYTFGSGTRLTVV.

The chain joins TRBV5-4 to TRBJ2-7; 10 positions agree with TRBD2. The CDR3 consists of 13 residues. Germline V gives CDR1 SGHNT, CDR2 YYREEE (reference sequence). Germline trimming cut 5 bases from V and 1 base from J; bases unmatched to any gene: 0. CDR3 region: CASRTSGSYEQYF. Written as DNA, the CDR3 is TGTGCCAGCAGGACTAGCGGGTCCTACGAGCAGTACTTC. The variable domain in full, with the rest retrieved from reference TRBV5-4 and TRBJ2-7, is ETGVTQSPTHLIKTRGQQVTLRCSSQSGHNTVSWYQQALGQGPQFIFQYYREEENGRGNFPPRFSGLQFPNYSSELNVNALELDDSALYLCASRTSGSYEQYFGPGTRLTVT.

The CDR3 region has the DNA TGTGCCAGCAGCCAAGGATGGCGGGAGTTCCAAGAGACCCAGTACTTC. Translating it yields CASSQGWREFQETQYF. The V gene is TRBV4-2, the J gene TRBJ2-5; 7 nucleotides agree with TRBD2. CDR3 size: 16 residues. The junction had 6 bases not matched to a gene; V was cut back by 1 base and J by 1 base. Germline CDR1 LGHNA, CDR2 YNFKEQ.

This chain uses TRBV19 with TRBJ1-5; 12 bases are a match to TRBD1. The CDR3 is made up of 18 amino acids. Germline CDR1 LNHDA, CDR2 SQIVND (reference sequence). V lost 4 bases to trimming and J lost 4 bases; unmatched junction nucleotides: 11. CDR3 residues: CASSTRGQGALKNQPQHF. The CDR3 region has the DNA TGTGCCAGTAGTACCCGGGGACAGGGGGCCCTAAAAAATCAGCCCCAGCATTTT. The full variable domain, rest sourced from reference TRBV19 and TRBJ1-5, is DGGITQSPKYLFRKEGQNVTLSCEQNLNHDAMYWYRQDPGQGLRLIYYSQIVNDFQKGDIAEGYSVSREKKESFPLTVTSAQKNPTAFYLCASSTRGQGALKNQPQHFGDGTRLSIL.

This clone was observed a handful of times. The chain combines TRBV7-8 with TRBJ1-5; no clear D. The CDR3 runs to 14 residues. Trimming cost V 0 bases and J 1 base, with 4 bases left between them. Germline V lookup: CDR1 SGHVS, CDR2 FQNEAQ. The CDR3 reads CASSLAPSNQPQHF. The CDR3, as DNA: TGTGCCAGCAGCTTAGCTCCGAGCAATCAGCCCCAGCATTTT.

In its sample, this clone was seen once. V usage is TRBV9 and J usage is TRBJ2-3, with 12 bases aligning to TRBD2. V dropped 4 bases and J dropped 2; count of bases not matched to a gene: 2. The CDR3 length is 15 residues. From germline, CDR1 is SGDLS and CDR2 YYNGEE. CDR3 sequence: CASSTSGGITDTQYF. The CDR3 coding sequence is TGTGCCAGCAGCACTAGCGGGGGGATCACAGATACGCAGTATTTT.

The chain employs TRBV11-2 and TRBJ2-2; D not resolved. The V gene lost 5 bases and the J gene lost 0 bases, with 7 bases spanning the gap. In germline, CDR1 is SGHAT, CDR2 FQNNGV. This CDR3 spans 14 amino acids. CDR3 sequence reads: CASSQTTNTGELFF. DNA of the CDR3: TGTGCCAGCAGCCAGACAACGAACACCGGGGAGCTGTTTTTT.